The clone carrying this T cell receptor beta chain has a count of ten or more. These data come from a study of T cells in Graves' hyperthyroidism and ophthalmopathy. This CDR3 has 15 amino acids. V was pared by 3 bases and J by 7 bases, with 4 bases of the junction left unmatched. In germline, CDR1 is LGHDT, CDR2 YNNKEL (reference sequence). Researchers amplified the TCR beta CDR3 regions from RNA transcripts. First-round RT-PCR targeting the TCR CDR3 was performed with the HTBI primer set. TCRdb processed the multiplex PCR reads anew with MiXCR; each CDR3 protein has one entry. The table lists 350,000 to 400,000 distinct CDR3 sequences, about 16% of them singletons.

This chain links TRBV3-1 with TRBJ1-6; the match to TRBD1 covers 9 bases. The receptor was derived from a woman in her twenties or thirties with Graves' hyperthyroidism. Sequenced sample: blood. Here the CDR3 reads CASSQTGGLNSPLHF. The CDR3 nucleotides are TGTGCCAGCAGCCAGACAGGGGGACTGAATTCACCCCTCCACTTT.